The source of this T cell receptor beta chain is a study of OX40 agonist ivuxolimab in advanced cancers. For the wider study: Ivuxolimab was an agonistic, fully human IgG2 monoclonal antibody directed against OX40 (CD134), a costimulatory receptor. Intravenous ivuxolimab was administered to patients every 2 weeks at six dose levels: 0.01, 0.1, 0.3, 1.5, 3 and 10 mg/kg. Among the roughly 52 dose-escalation patients, approximately 20 had hepatocellular carcinoma, 15 or so melanoma, 9 renal cell carcinoma and 9 head and neck cancer. In the dose-escalation cohort, 82.7% of patients were male, and the mean age was about 55 years, with a range of roughly 23 to 85. Patients were allowed to have had prior anti-PD-1, anti-PD-L1 or anti-CTLA-4 therapy, and around 43% of the dose-escalation patients had been treated with checkpoint inhibitors. Partial responses were achieved by three dose-escalation patients, of whom one had hepatocellular carcinoma and two had cutaneous melanoma. Peripheral TCRbeta sequencing was intended to test whether TCR sequence diversity was altered and clonal T-cell expansion was caused by ivuxolimab. The monotherapy dose-escalation portion (N ≈ 57 patients) of the phase I ivuxolimab trial is reported in the paper. The study at large found these results: In partial responders in the 0.1-3.0 mg/kg groups, normalized peripheral clonal expansion was found to be among the lowest, especially among CD8+ T cells. Antigen specificity was not determined for the clonally expanded peripheral T cells. After ivuxolimab, expanded clones were on average more numerous among CD8+ T cells than among CD4+ T cells. Low levels of normalized T-cell clonal expansion were also shown by some nonresponding patients. At doses from 0.1 to 3.0 mg/kg, clonal expansion was seen in both CD4+ and CD8+ blood T cells between baseline and week 6.

This clone has just one count. Its antigen is currently not known. Base quality data are lacking; no much larger clone is found one base away. Patients with autoimmune disease history or receiving systemic immunosuppression were excluded from the trial. In every dose cohort, peripheral blood was drawn for TCR sequencing at baseline, cycle 4 day 1, and cycle 7 day 1. The samples were drawn from a first-in-human, open-label, multicenter phase I dose-escalation trial of ivuxolimab. The trial enrolled adults with locally advanced or metastatic head and neck squamous cell, hepatocellular, melanoma or renal cell carcinoma. Before TCR sequencing, CD4+ and CD8+ T cells were separately sorted from peripheral blood. For sequencing of the TCRbeta CDR3 region, genomic DNA was extracted from the sorted cells. The immunoSEQ Assay was used for sequencing of TCRbeta CDR3 regions. The immuneACCESS repertoire file appears here via TCRdb, limited to in-frame rearrangements. These files lack a portion of the clones; in checked studies, under half of the deficit traces to unresolved V genes, and the cause of the others is not known. The sample data list under 20,000 clones, and 50% to 75% of these were observed just once. Around 9.2% of the sample goes to the ten largest clones.

Trimming takes 4 bases from V and 0 bases from J, and the germline ends sit 6 bases apart. As encoded in the germline V gene (reference sequence), CDR1 is LNHDA while CDR2 is SQIVND. The CDR3 covers 13 residues, taking in both the cysteine and the phenylalanine. The entry retains the CDR3 DNA only, 39 bases that are in frame from base 1. The rearrangement joined TRBV19 to TRBJ1-1; a confident D gene designation cannot be given. The source is an adult with an advanced solid tumor such as melanoma, head and neck, liver or kidney cancer. The source was CD4+ or CD8+ T cells sorted from blood, collected in a trial of the OX40 agonist ivuxolimab. The DNA is TGTGCCAGTAGTACAGGTTTGAACACTGAAGCTTTCTTT. The resulting protein is CASSTGLNTEAFF. Reference TRBV19 and TRBJ1-1 proteins supply the regions before and after the CDR3; the full variable domain is: DGGITQSPKYLFRKEGQNVTLSCEQNLNHDAMYWYRQDPGQGLRLIYYSQIVNDFQKGDIAEGYSVSREKKESFPLTVTSAQKNPTAFYLCASSTGLNTEAFFGQGTRLTVV.